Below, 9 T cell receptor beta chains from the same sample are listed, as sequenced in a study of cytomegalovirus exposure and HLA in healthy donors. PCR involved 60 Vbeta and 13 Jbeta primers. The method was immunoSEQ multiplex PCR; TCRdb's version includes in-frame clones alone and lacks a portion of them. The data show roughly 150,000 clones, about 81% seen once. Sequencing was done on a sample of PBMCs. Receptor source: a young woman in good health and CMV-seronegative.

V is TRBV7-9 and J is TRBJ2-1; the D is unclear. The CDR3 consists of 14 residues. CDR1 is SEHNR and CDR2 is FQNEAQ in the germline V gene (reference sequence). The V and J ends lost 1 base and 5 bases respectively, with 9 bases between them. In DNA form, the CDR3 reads TGTGCCAGCAGCTTAGGGCGGCCACACAATGAGCAGTTCTTC. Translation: CASSLGRPHNEQFF. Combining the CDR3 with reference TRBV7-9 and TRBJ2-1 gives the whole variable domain DTGVSQNPRHKITKRGQNVTFRCDPISEHNRLYWYRQTLGQGPEFLTYFQNEAQLEKSRLLSDRFSAERPKGSFSTLEIQRTEQGDSAMYLCASSLGRPHNEQFFGPGTRLTVL.

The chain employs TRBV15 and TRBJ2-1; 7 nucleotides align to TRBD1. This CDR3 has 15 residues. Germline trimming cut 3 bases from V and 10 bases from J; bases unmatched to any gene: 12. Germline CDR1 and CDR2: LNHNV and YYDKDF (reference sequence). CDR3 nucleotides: TGTGCCACCAGCAGTTCCTCTTCCAGGGGGTGGGAGCAGTTCTTC. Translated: CATSSSSSRGWEQFF.

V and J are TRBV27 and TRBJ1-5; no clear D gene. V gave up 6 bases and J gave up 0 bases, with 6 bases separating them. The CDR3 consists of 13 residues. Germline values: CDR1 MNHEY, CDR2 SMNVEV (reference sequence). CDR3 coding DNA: TGTGCCAGCAGCCTAATTAGCAATCAGCCCCAGCATTTT. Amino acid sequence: CASSLISNQPQHF.

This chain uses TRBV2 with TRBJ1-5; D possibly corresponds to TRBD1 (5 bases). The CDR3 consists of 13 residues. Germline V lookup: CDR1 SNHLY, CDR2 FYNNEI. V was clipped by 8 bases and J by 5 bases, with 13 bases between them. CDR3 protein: CASVGGVDQPQHF. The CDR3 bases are TGTGCCAGCGTGGGAGGGGTGGATCAGCCCCAGCATTTT.

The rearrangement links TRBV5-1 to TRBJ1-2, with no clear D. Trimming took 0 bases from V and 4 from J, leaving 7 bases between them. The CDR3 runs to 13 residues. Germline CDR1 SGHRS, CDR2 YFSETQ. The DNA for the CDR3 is TGCGCCAGCAGCTTGGCAGGAACCTATGGCTACACCTTC. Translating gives CASSLAGTYGYTF.

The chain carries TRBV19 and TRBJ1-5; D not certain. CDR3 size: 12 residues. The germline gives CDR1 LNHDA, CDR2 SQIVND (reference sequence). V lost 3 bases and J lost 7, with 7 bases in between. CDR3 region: CASSIGRQPQHF. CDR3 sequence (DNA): TGTGCCAGTAGTATTGGGCGACAGCCCCAGCATTTT.

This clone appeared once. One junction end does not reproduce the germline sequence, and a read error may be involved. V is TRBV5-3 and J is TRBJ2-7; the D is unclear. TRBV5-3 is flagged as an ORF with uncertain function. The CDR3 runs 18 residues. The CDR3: CARSLKPLTVQSSYEQYF. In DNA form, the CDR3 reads TGTGCCAGGAGCTTGAAACCCTTAACAGTGCAGAGCTCCTACGAGCAGTACTTC.

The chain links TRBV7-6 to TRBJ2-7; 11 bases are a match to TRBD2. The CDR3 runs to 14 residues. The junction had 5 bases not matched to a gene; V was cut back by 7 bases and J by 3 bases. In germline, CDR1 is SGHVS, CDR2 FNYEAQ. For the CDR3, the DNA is TGTGCCAGCACCAAGACTAGCGGGGACTACGAGCAGTACTTC. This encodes CASTKTSGDYEQYF.

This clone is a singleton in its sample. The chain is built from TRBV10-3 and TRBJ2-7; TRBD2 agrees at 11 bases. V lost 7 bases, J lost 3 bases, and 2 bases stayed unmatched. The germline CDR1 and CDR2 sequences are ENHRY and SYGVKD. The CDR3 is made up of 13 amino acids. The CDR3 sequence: CAIKLAGDYEQYF. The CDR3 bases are TGTGCCATCAAACTAGCGGGGGACTACGAGCAGTACTTC.